Sequencing of this T cell receptor (beta chain) was carried out in a study of blood T cells in healthy people across ages. Study at large: About one barcoded beta molecule per two T cells was captured by template switching.

As for this clonotype: The antigen is unknown.

In terms of origin and age, donors were healthy Caucasian individuals from Russia aged 6 to 90. Per individual sample, total RNA of at least 5.5 micrograms was extracted. The length of the CDR3 is 14 residues. Looked up from germline, CDR1 is SGHRS and CDR2 is YFSETQ. V gave up 4 bases and J gave up 1 base; unmatched junction bases: 2. Through a sample-barcoded 5' primer and a J-beta primer mix, a second PCR was run for roughly 7 to 12 cycles. TCRdb called the 5' RACE reads again in MiXCR, with one record for every CDR3 protein. This sample has about 810,000 distinct CDR3 sequences, with approximately 35% found just once. Study-wide points: It was the long-lived donors that had more naive CD4+ cells and higher diversity than aged donors.

The origin of this receptor is a man aged 18 to 30 in good health. The V call is TRBV5-1, the J call TRBJ1-1; the match to TRBD1 covers 9 bases. The sample consisted of blood. CDR3 sequence reads: CASSEGQGNTEAFF. The CDR3 DNA reads TGCGCCAGCAGCGAGGGACAGGGGAACACTGAAGCTTTCTTT.